This T cell receptor beta chain appears in the sequencing data of a study of blood T cell repertoires in COVID-19. Germline V lookup: CDR1 LNHDA, CDR2 SQIVND (reference sequence). The V end lost 5 bases, the J end lost 2 bases, and 13 bases lay between the germline ends. The CDR3 loop spans 14 amino acids. TCRdb's table, derived via immunoSEQ multiplex PCR, lists solely in-frame clones and lacks some. The table shows around 150,000 clones, with roughly 90% occurring only once. The source is a man aged 25-45 years with COVID-19, enrolled during active disease. V gene TRBV19 combines with J gene TRBJ2-7; possible D gene TRBD1, 5 bases. The material sequenced was peripheral blood. The CDR3 bases are TGTGCCAGTAGTCTCTCCGACAGACCCTACGAGCAGTACTTC. It yields the protein CASSLSDRPYEQYF.